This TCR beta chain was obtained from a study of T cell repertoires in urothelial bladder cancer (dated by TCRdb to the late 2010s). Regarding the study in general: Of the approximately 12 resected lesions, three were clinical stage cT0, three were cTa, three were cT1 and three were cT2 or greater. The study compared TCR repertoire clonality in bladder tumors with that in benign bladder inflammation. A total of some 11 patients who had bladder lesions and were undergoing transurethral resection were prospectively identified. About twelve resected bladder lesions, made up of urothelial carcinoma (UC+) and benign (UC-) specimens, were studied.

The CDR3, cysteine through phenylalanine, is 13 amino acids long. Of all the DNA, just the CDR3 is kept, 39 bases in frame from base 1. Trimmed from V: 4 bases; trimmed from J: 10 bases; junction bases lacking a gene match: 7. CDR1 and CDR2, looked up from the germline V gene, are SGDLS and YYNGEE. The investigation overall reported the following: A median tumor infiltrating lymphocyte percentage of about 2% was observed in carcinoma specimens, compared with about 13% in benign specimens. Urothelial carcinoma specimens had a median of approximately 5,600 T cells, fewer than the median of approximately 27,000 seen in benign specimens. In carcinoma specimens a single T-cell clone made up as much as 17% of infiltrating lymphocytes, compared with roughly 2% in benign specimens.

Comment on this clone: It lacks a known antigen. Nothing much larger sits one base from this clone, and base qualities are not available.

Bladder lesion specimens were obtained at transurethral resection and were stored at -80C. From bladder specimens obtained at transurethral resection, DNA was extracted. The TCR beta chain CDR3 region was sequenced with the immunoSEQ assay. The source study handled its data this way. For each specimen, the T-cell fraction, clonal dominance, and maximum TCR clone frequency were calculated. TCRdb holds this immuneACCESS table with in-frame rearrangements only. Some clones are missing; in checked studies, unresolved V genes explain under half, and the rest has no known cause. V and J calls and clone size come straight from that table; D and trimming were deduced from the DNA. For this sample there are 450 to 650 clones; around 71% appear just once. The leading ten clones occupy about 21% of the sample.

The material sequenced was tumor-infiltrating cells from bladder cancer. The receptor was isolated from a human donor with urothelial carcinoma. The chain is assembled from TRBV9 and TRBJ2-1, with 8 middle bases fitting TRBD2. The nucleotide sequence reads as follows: TGTGCCAGCAGCTCGGGGGGGCCCAGGGAGCAGTTCTTC. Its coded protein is CASSSGGPREQFF.